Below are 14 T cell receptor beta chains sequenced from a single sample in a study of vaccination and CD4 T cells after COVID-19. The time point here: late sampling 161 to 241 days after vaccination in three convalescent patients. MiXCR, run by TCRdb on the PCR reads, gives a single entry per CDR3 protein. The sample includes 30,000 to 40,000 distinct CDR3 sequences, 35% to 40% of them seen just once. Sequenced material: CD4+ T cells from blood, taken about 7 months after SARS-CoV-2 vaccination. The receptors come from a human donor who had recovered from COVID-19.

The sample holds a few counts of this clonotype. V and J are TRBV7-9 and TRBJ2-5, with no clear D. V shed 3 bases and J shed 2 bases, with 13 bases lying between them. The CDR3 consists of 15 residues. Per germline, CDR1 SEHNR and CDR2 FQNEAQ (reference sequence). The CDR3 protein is CASSFGSGQQETQYF. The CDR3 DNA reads TGTGCCAGCAGCTTCGGATCTGGTCAACAAGAGACCCAGTACTTC.

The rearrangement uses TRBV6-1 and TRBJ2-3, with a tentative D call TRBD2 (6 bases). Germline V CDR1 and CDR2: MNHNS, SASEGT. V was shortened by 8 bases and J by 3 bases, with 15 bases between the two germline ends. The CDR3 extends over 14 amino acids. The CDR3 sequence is CASRRGSATDTQYF. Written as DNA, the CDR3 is TGTGCCAGCCGGAGGGGTTCGGCAACAGATACGCAGTATTTT.

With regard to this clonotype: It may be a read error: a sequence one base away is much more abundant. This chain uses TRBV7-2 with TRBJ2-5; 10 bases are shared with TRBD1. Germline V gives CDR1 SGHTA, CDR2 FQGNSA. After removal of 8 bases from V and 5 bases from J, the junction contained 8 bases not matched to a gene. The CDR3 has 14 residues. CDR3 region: CASGSRQGAETQYF. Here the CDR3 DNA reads TGTGCCAGCGGCTCCCGACAGGGGGCGGAGACCCAGTACTTC.

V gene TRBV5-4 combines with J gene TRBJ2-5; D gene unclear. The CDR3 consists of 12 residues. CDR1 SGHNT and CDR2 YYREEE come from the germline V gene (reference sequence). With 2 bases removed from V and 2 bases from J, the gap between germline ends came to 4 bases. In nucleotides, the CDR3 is TGTGCCAGCAGCTTCGATCAAGAGACCCAGTACTTC. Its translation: CASSFDQETQYF.

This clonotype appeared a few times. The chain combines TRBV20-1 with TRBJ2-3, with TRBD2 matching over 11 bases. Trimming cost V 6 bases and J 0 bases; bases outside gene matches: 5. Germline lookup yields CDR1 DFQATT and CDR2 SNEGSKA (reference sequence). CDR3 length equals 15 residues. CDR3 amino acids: CSANSGGDSTDTQYF. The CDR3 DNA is TGCAGTGCCAATAGCGGGGGGGATAGCACAGATACGCAGTATTTT.

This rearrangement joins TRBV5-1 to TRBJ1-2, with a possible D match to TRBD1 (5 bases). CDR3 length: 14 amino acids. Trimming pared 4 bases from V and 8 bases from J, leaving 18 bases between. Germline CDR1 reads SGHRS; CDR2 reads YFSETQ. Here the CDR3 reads CASSPGAGPSGYTF. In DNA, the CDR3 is TGCGCCAGCAGCCCGGGTGCGGGGCCCTCCGGCTACACCTTC.

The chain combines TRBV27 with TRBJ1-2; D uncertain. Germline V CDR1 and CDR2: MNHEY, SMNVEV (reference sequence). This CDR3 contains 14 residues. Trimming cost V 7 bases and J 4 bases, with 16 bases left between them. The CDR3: CASKYALSGYGYTF. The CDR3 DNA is TGTGCCAGCAAATACGCTTTAAGTGGCTATGGCTACACCTTC.

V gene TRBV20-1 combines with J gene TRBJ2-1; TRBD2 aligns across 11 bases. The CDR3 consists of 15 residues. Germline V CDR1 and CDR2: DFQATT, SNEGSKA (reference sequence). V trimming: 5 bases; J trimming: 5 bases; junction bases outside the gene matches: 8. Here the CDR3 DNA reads TGCAGTGCTGGGGATAGCGGGAGGGTGAACAATGAGCAGTTCTTC. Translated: CSAGDSGRVNNEQFF.

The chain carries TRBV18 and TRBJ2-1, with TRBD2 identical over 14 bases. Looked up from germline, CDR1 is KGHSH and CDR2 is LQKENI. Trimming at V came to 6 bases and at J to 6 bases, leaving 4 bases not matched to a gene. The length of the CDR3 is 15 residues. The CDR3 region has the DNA TGTGCCAGCTCGGAGGGACTAGCGGGAGTCAATGAGCAGTTCTTC. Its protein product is CASSEGLAGVNEQFF.

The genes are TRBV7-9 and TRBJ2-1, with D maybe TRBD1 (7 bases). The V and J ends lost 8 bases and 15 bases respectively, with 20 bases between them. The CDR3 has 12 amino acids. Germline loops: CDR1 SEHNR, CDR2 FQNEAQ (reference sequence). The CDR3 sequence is CASGGGGRAPFF. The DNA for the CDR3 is TGTGCCAGCGGAGGGGGCGGGCGGGCCCCGTTCTTC.

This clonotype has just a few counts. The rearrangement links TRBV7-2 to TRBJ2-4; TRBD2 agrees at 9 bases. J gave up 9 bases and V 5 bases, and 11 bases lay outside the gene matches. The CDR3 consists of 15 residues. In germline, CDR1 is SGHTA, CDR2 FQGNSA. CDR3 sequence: CASSHSGSSGVIQYF. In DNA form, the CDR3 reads TGTGCCAGCAGCCATAGCGGGAGTTCGGGTGTCATTCAGTACTTC. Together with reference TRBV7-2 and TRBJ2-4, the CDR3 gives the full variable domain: GAGVSQSPSNKVTEKGKDVELRCDPISGHTALYWYRQSLGQGLEFLIYFQGNSAPDKSGLPSDRFSAERTGGSVSTLTIQRTQQEDSAVYLCASSHSGSSGVIQYFGAGTRLSVL.

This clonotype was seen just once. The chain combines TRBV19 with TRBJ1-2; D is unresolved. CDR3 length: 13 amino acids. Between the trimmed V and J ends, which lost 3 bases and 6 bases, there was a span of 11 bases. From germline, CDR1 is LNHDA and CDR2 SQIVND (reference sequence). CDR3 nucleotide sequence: TGTGCCAGTAGTATGGGGTTGGGTGATGGCTACACCTTC. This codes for CASSMGLGDGYTF.

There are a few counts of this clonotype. The CDR3 DNA sequence: TGTGCCAGCAGTGAAGCGACACAGGGTTTGCCAGATACGCAGTATTTT. Its translation: CASSEATQGLPDTQYF. This chain connects TRBV6-1 to TRBJ2-3; D might be TRBD1 (6 bases). Per germline, CDR1 MNHNS and CDR2 SASEGT. This CDR3 is 16 amino acids long. V gave up 0 bases and J gave up 4 bases, with 14 bases separating them.

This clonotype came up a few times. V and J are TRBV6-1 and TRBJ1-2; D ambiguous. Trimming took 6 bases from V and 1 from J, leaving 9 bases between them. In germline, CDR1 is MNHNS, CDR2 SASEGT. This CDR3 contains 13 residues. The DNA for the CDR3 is TGTGCCAGCAGCAAGAGTCGTAACTATGGCTACACCTTC. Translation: CASSKSRNYGYTF.